This is a list of T cell receptor beta chains from one sample in a study of shared clonotypes between healthy human individuals. The table came from immunoSEQ multiplex PCR; TCRdb's copy has only in-frame clones and leaves some out. The table records under 600,000 clones, 95% to 98% of them present only once. The sequencing input was naive CD8+ T cells sorted from blood. These receptors all come from a man between 25 and 39 years old in good health. Each CDR3 is given with its conserved first and last residue. A D gene is named only where the DNA matches it firmly. For some rows the clone size is stated as once, few or many, or as a class when expanded; others skip it.

TRBJ2-7,TRBD2,.,TRBV7-6,CASSDGTSDSYEQYF,TGTGCCAGCAGCGACGGGACTAGCGACTCCTACGAGCAGTACTTC
TRBJ2-7,TRBD1,.,TRBV29-1,CSVSYGGTGTHEQYF,TGCAGCGTCTCCTATGGGGGGACAGGGACCCACGAGCAGTACTTC
TRBJ2-7,.,.,TRBV9,CASSVDGGLYEQYF,TGTGCCAGCAGCGTAGATGGCGGGTTGTACGAGCAGTACTTC
TRBJ2-7,TRBD1,.,TRBV6-5,CASRVGQGNSEQYF,TGTGCCAGCAGGGTGGGACAGGGGAACAGCGAGCAGTACTTC
TRBJ2-7,.,.,TRBV29-1,CSVEEKDEQYF,TGCAGCGTTGAAGAGAAAGACGAGCAGTACTTC
TRBJ2-7,TRBD2,.,TRBV29-1,CSVEGRGSYEQYF,TGCAGCGTTGAAGGGCGGGGGTCCTACGAGCAGTACTTC
TRBJ1-2,.,.,TRBV18,CASSPTPWGANYGYTF,TGTGCCAGCTCACCTACTCCGTGGGGAGCTAACTATGGCTACACCTTC
TRBJ1-5,.,.,TRBV6-5,CASSQGGRQPQHF,TGTGCCAGCAGTCAGGGAGGACGGCAGCCCCAGCATTTT
TRBJ2-7,TRBD1,.,TRBV19,CASREGQSSYEQYF,TGTGCCAGTCGCGAGGGACAGAGCTCCTACGAGCAGTACTTC
TRBJ2-7,TRBD2,.,TRBV6-1,CAVRLAGAEQYF,TGTGCCGTTCGACTAGCGGGAGCCGAGCAGTACTTC
TRBJ1-5,.,.,TRBV7-9,CASSLEDRALHF,TGTGCCAGCAGCTTAGAGGATCGCGCCTTGCATTTT
TRBJ2-2,TRBD2,few,TRBV29-1,CSVAPGGRALIRELFF,TGCAGCGTTGCCCCCGGGGGGAGGGCCTTAATACGGGAGCTGTTTTTT
TRBJ2-6,.,.,TRBV9,CASSVESFNSGANVLTF,TGTGCCAGCAGCGTAGAATCATTCAACTCTGGGGCCAACGTCCTGACTTTC
TRBJ2-7,.,.,TRBV19,CASSIAPEYEQYF,TGTGCCAGTAGTATCGCCCCGGAATACGAGCAGTACTTC
TRBJ1-2,.,.,TRBV7-8,CASSLGARQASYGYTF,TGTGCCAGCAGCTTAGGGGCGCGACAGGCCTCCTATGGCTACACCTTC
TRBJ2-6,.,.,TRBV30,CACFISGANVLTF,TGTGCCTGCTTCATCTCTGGGGCCAACGTCCTGACTTTC
TRBJ2-7,TRBD1,.,TRBV2,CASRRDRGNEQYF,TGTGCCAGCCGGCGGGACAGGGGAAACGAGCAGTACTTC
TRBJ2-1,.,.,TRBV19,CASSITGYNEQFF,TGTGCCAGTAGTATCACAGGGTATAATGAGCAGTTCTTC
TRBJ2-4,TRBD2,.,TRBV7-3,CASSAGTRFDIQYF,TGTGCCAGCAGCGCCGGGACTAGATTCGACATTCAGTACTTC
TRBJ1-2,.,.,TRBV19,CASSILTGDNYGYTF,TGTGCCAGTAGTATTTTGACGGGGGATAACTATGGCTACACCTTC
TRBJ2-7,.,.,TRBV6-5,CASGRQPIEQYF,TGTGCCAGCGGAAGACAGCCCATCGAGCAGTACTTC
TRBJ2-1,TRBD1,.,TRBV6-6,CASSYGTGASNEQFF,TGTGCCAGCAGTTACGGGACAGGGGCATCCAATGAGCAGTTCTTC
TRBJ2-1,TRBD2,.,TRBV4-3,CASSQDWGGRRYNEQFF,TGCGCCAGCAGCCAAGATTGGGGCGGGAGGCGCTACAATGAGCAGTTCTTC
TRBJ2-2,.,.,TRBV7-3,CASSLKRRGNTGELFF,TGTGCCAGCAGCTTAAAGCGTCGGGGGAACACCGGGGAGCTGTTTTTT
TRBJ2-7,TRBD1,.,TRBV5-1,CASSETGGSYEQYF,TGCGCCAGCAGTGAGACAGGGGGGAGCTACGAGCAGTACTTC
TRBJ2-7,.,.,TRBV27,CASSLTSSYEQYF,TGTGCCAGCAGTTTAACCAGCTCCTACGAGCAGTACTTC
TRBJ2-2,.,.,TRBV9,CASRRGGELFF,TGTGCCAGCCGGCGGGGCGGGGAGCTGTTTTTT
TRBJ2-3,.,once,TRBV19,CASTGLATSTDTQYF,TGTGCCAGTACCGGCCTAGCGACTAGCACAGATACGCAGTATTTT
TRBJ2-1,.,.,TRBV5-1,CASNRAVREEQFF,TGCGCCAGCAACCGGGCCGTTCGGGAGGAGCAGTTCTTC
TRBJ2-7,TRBD1,.,TRBV10-3,CAISGYGTGYNEQYF,TGTGCCATCAGTGGATACGGGACAGGGTATAACGAGCAGTACTTC
TRBJ1-4,.,once,TRBV9,CASSVEEGSNEKLFF,TGTGCCAGCAGCGTAGAGGAGGGTAGTAATGAAAAACTGTTTTTT
TRBJ2-5,.,.,TRBV6-5,CASSYSGAQETQYF,TGTGCCAGCAGTTACTCAGGGGCTCAAGAGACCCAGTACTTC
TRBJ1-2,.,.,TRBV2,CASPKGPNYGYTF,TGTGCCAGTCCAAAAGGTCCCAACTATGGCTACACCTTC
TRBJ1-1,.,once,TRBV7-8,CASSFLDRLPNTEAFF,TGTGCCAGCAGCTTCCTCGATCGCCTACCGAACACTGAAGCTTTCTTT
TRBJ2-5,.,.,TRBV11-2,CASSLGSRRRTQETQYF,TGTGCCAGCAGCTTAGGAAGCCGGCGGCGCACGCAAGAGACCCAGTACTTC
TRBJ2-7,.,.,TRBV7-9,CASSARPYEQYF,TGTGCCAGCAGCGCCAGACCCTACGAGCAGTACTTC
TRBJ1-1,.,.,TRBV10-3,CAISELGAGNAFF,TGTGCCATCAGTGAGTTAGGAGCCGGTAACGCTTTCTTT
TRBJ2-5,.,.,TRBV13,CASSLGGPEETQYF,TGTGCCAGCAGCTTAGGCGGGCCAGAAGAGACCCAGTACTTC
TRBJ1-1,.,.,TRBV5-1,CASSTGMNTEAFF,TGCGCCAGCAGTACAGGGATGAACACTGAAGCTTTCTTT
TRBJ1-2,.,.,TRBV28,CASSNKVDGYTF,TGTGCCAGCAGTAACAAGGTGGATGGCTACACCTTC
TRBJ1-5,TRBD1,.,TRBV4-1,CASSKQGMEDQPQHF,TGCGCCAGCAGCAAACAGGGGATGGAGGATCAGCCCCAGCATTTT
TRBJ2-1,.,.,TRBV2,CASSGTGQTNEQFF,TGTGCCAGCAGTGGAACGGGGCAGACGAATGAGCAGTTCTTC
TRBJ1-4,.,.,TRBV28,CATGEGWSNEKLFF,TGTGCCACGGGTGAGGGGTGGAGTAATGAAAAACTGTTTTTT
TRBJ2-2,.,.,TRBV9,CASSVDLVGRAGELFF,TGTGCCAGCAGCGTAGATCTAGTCGGAAGGGCCGGGGAGCTGTTTTTT